This T cell receptor beta chain stems from a study of monozygotic twins with inflammatory bowel disease. General observations from the study: Twins with IBD had fewer clonotypes in common with others than healthy twins, particularly during disease activity. Repertoires of patients may have been made more variable by differing immunosuppressive treatments.

TCRdb re-called the 5' RACE reads and shows each CDR3 protein once, DNA omitted. The sample has some 160,000 distinct CDR3 sequences. In the case of this clonotype: What it recognizes is unknown.

CDR3 length: 14 residues. The rearrangement joins TRBV12-3 or TRBV12-4 to TRBJ2-3; TCRdb lists TRBD1, though no DNA is available to test this call. This TCR was recovered from a human donor with ulcerative colitis or Crohn's disease, or a healthy co-twin of an affected twin (not recorded which). Sequencing was performed on blood. This CDR3 is CASSRQGVTDTQYF.